A selection of T cell receptor beta chains follows, all from one sample in a study of cytomegalovirus exposure and HLA in healthy donors. Profiling relied on immunoSEQ multiplex PCR, and the TCRdb table lists in-frame clones only, not all of them. This sample has roughly 150,000 clones, with roughly 93% found just once. Sequenced sample: PBMCs. These receptor sequences come from a young man in good health and CMV-seropositive. The CDR3 runs from the conserved cysteine through the conserved F or W. D genes are given only for firm matches. Not all rows give a size; the values are once, few, many and, for expanded clones, a class.

v_call	j_call	clone_size	cdr3_length	d_call	cdr3_nt	cdr3_aa
TRBV4-1	TRBJ1-2	NA	15	NA	TGCGCCAGCAGCCTAGGAGCGAGGACTAACTATGGCTACACCTTC	CASSLGARTNYGYTF
TRBV2	TRBJ1-1	NA	13	NA	TGTGCCAGCAGTATGCAGGGTATGGGTGAAGCTTTCTTT	CASSMQGMGEAFF
TRBV7-9	TRBJ2-6	NA	17	NA	TGTGCCAGCAGCTTTTCCGGACACAACTCTGGGGCCAACGTCCTGACTTTC	CASSFSGHNSGANVLTF
TRBV2	TRBJ2-5	NA	12	NA	TGTGCCAGCAGTGAACTCCGGGAGACCCAGTACTTC	CASSELRETQYF
TRBV5-6	TRBJ1-4	once	17	NA	TGTGCCAGCACCCTTGGAGGGCCCTTAGCAACTAATGAAAAACTGTTTTTT	CASTLGGPLATNEKLFF
TRBV6-1	TRBJ2-1	NA	16	TRBD2	TGTGCCAGCAGTGCCCGGACTAGCCGATGGGACAATGAGCAGTTCTTC	CASSARTSRWDNEQFF
TRBV9	TRBJ2-2	NA	16	NA	TGTGCCAGCAGCGACTCTAGTAATCGGGACACCGGGGAGCTGTTTTTT	CASSDSSNRDTGELFF
TRBV5-1	TRBJ2-3	NA	15	NA	TGCGCCAGCAGCTTGGGGGGCTCCCGCACAGATACGCAGTATTTT	CASSLGGSRTDTQYF
TRBV6-5	TRBJ2-2	once	15	TRBD1	TGTGCCAGCAGTAACGGACAGGGGGTCACCGGGGAGCTGTTTTTT	CASSNGQGVTGELFF
TRBV5-1	TRBJ2-3	NA	18	TRBD2	TGCGCCAGCAGCACCCGGACTAGCCGATATCCCATCACAGATACGCAGTATTTT	CASSTRTSRYPITDTQYF
TRBV29-1	TRBJ1-3	NA	10	NA	TGCAGCGTTGCCGGGGACACCATATATTTT	CSVAGDTIYF
TRBV28	TRBJ1-4	NA	15	NA	TGTGCCAGCAGTTCACAGGGCTCTCCTAATGAAAAACTGTTTTTT	CASSSQGSPNEKLFF
TRBV28	TRBJ1-4	NA	15	NA	TGTGCCAGCAGTTTAATGGGGGGGGCTAATGAAAAACTGTTTTTT	CASSLMGGANEKLFF
TRBV6-1	TRBJ2-3	NA	13	TRBD2	TGTGCATGCCAGCGGGAGGGCCTGGATACGCAGTATTTT	CACQREGLDTQYF
TRBV7-8	TRBJ2-7	NA	16	TRBD2	TGTGCCAGCAGCTCCGGACTAGCCGGCCTTGTAGACGAGCAGTACTTC	CASSSGLAGLVDEQYF
TRBV27	TRBJ2-3	NA	16	TRBD2	TGTGCCAGCAGTACCGTAGCGGGACCGGGGGCAGATACGCAGTATTTT	CASSTVAGPGADTQYF
TRBV14	TRBJ2-3	NA	12	NA	TGTGCCAGCAGCCTTTACACAGATACGCAGTATTTT	CASSLYTDTQYF
TRBV27	TRBJ2-1	NA	13	NA	TGTGCCAGCAGTCCCGGGACTTTCAATGAGCAGTTCTTC	CASSPGTFNEQFF
TRBV28	TRBJ2-2	NA	12	NA	TGTGCCAGCAGTCTCCCTTATGGGGAGCTGTTTTTT	CASSLPYGELFF
TRBV10-3	TRBJ1-2	NA	13	TRBD1	TGTGCCATCACCCGACAGGGGAACTATGGCTACACCTTC	CAITRQGNYGYTF
TRBV18	TRBJ2-1	NA	15	TRBD2	TGTGCCAGCTCTCCGACTAGCGGGACGTATGGTGAGCAGTTCTTC	CASSPTSGTYGEQFF
TRBV6-1	TRBJ1-1	NA	14	TRBD1	TGTGCCAGCAGGACAGGGGGTGGAGGCACTGAAGCTTTCTTT	CASRTGGGGTEAFF
TRBV5-1	TRBJ2-7	NA	13	TRBD1	TGCGCCAGCAGAAGTTCAGGGACAGACGAGCAGTACTTC	CASRSSGTDEQYF
TRBV6-1	TRBJ1-6	NA	14	NA	TGTGCCAGCAGTGAGTCTTCTCTTGATTCACCCCTCCACTTT	CASSESSLDSPLHF
TRBV6-6	TRBJ2-1	NA	15	TRBD2	TGTGCCAGCAGTCTAGGACTAGCGGGAGGGAGGGAGCAGTTCTTC	CASSLGLAGGREQFF
TRBV2	TRBJ2-1	NA	11	NA	TGTGCCAGCAGGCAGGAAAATGAGCAGTTCTTC	CASRQENEQFF
TRBV15	TRBJ1-2	NA	16	NA	TGTGCCACCAGCAGAGAATACGACACGTCGGACTATGGCTACACCTTC	CATSREYDTSDYGYTF
TRBV19	TRBJ2-7	NA	13	NA	TGTGCCAGTAGTATTTGGGCATACGACGAGCAGTACTTC	CASSIWAYDEQYF
TRBV2	TRBJ2-7	NA	14	TRBD2	TGTGCCAGCAGGGCGACTAGCGGGACCTACGAGCAGTACTTC	CASRATSGTYEQYF
TRBV23-1	TRBJ1-5	once	17	NA	TGCGCCAGCAGTCAATCGACCAAGGTTAGGGGGTATCAGCCCCAGCATTTT	CASSQSTKVRGYQPQHF
TRBV6-1	TRBJ2-2	NA	15	NA	TGTGCCAGCAGTCCGTTTACGGGGAACACCGGGGAGCTGTTTTTT	CASSPFTGNTGELFF
TRBV4-2	TRBJ1-2	NA	15	TRBD1	TGTGCCAGCAGCCTTGCGGACAGGACAAACTATGGCTACACCTTC	CASSLADRTNYGYTF
TRBV5-1	TRBJ2-7	NA	14	TRBD2	TGCGCCAGCAGCATACTAGCGAAATCCTACGAGCAGTACTTC	CASSILAKSYEQYF
TRBV5-1	TRBJ2-3	NA	16	TRBD2	TGCGCCAGCAGCCCCGACTCTAGCGGGAGTGCAGATACGCAGTATTTT	CASSPDSSGSADTQYF
TRBV9	TRBJ2-5	NA	13	NA	TGTGCCAGCAGCCCAGAGGTGAGAGAGACCCAGTACTTC	CASSPEVRETQYF
TRBV5-1	TRBJ1-5	NA	15	NA	TGCGCCAGCAGCTTGGATGGCGGGAGCAATCAGCCCCAGCATTTT	CASSLDGGSNQPQHF
TRBV4-1	TRBJ1-1	NA	14	NA	TGCGCCAGCAGCCAAGTCCCCACAGGGCCTGAAGCTTTCTTT	CASSQVPTGPEAFF
TRBV30	TRBJ2-2	NA	14	NA	TGTGCCTGGAGGACTCTGGATTTGACCGGGGAGCTGTTTTTT	CAWRTLDLTGELFF
TRBV15	TRBJ2-7	NA	15	TRBD2	TGTGCCACCAGCTTCGCCGGGACTAGCGGGAGTGAGCAGTACTTC	CATSFAGTSGSEQYF
TRBV7-8	TRBJ2-1	NA	21	TRBD2	TGTGCCAGCAGCGACAGCCTCTTAGCGGGAGGACCGACGAGCTCCTACAATGAGCAGTTCTTC	CASSDSLLAGGPTSSYNEQFF
TRBV5-5	TRBJ2-7	NA	12	NA	TGTGCCAGCAGCTTGGGACAGTACGAGCAGTACTTC	CASSLGQYEQYF
TRBV11-2	TRBJ2-3	NA	15	NA	TGTGCCAGCAGCCCTACGGGACACCTCACAGATACGCAGTATTTT	CASSPTGHLTDTQYF
TRBV27	TRBJ2-2	NA	14	NA	TGTGCCAGCAGTCAGAAAAAGGGGGTCGGGGAGCTGTTTTTT	CASSQKKGVGELFF
TRBV5-5	TRBJ2-5	NA	16	TRBD2	TGTGCCAGCAGCGGAGGGACTAGCGGGATCCAAGAGACCCAGTACTTC	CASSGGTSGIQETQYF
TRBV19	TRBJ2-7	NA	15	NA	TGTGCCAGTAGACACAGGGATAGTATTAAGTACGAGCAGTACTTC	CASRHRDSIKYEQYF
TRBV4-2	TRBJ1-2	NA	14	TRBD1	TGTGCCAGCAGCCAAGATCGACAGGGGTCTGGCTACACCTTC	CASSQDRQGSGYTF